Given below is one TCR beta chain in context. This receptor's antigen is unknown. The input lacks base qualities; no much larger clone sits a single base away. Each donor gave one peripheral blood draw, averaging around 120 mL, which was collected into heparinised tubes. Naive, central memory, regulatory and stem cell-like memory CD4+ T cells were sorted on a BD FACSAria II using a panel including CD45RO, CCR7, CD25, CD127, CD95 and CD27. A purity above 98% was achieved for all sorted populations. PBMCs were isolated right away by Lymphoprep density gradient centrifugation and were stained directly, without culture. Samples were stained and sorted in pairs, with one healthy donor and one patient per experiment, so that batch effects were minimized. The entire isolated RNA was reverse transcribed using the High Capacity cDNA Reverse Transcription Kit, and thus expressed TCRB transcripts were sequenced. Deep immunoSEQ sequencing was performed on naive, central memory and regulatory T cell samples, with an average of roughly 3.3 million total reads per sample. Sorted cells were lysed in RLT buffer, and RNA was extracted using DNase-treated RNeasy Micro or Mini kits according to cell number. To prevent cross-contamination, every cell subset was processed on its own, while patient and healthy donor samples were processed together. Using the immunoSEQ multiplex PCR, TCRB sequences were amplified from cDNA into 87-bp fragments spanning the CDR3 region. Sequencing of the amplicons was done on the Illumina HiSeq platform. The paper's data handling went like this. Synthetic template baselines were used to correct PCR bias computationally, reads within Hamming distance 2 were collapsed together, and singletons that could not be merged were discarded. Reads were aligned to IMGT to assign V, D and J genes, CDR3 length, and insertions or deletions at six rearrangement sites. Clonotype counts were normalized to sorted cell number within each subset before computing true diversity and Gini coefficients with the tcR R package. Repertoire sharing was quantified using the overlap coefficient calculated on TCRB nucleotide sequences. TCRdb obtained this table from immuneACCESS and retained in-frame rearrangements with V and J assigned. These tables miss some clones; where compared with another copy, unresolved V genes account for less than half of the shortfall, and the remainder is unexplained. V, J and clone size derive from that table, while D and trimming were established from the DNA sequence. Present in this sample are about 390,000 clones, 8.5% to 10% of which were seen just once. About 0.6% of the sample is held by the ten biggest clonotypes.

The sample belongs to a study of beta chain features in type 1 diabetes (dated by TCRdb to between 2018 and 2020). Study-wide context: Patients and healthy donors did not differ in mean age, gender distribution, total cell number or subset yield. A total of roughly 98,000,000 sorted cells were examined across all samples, and RNA yield correlated strongly with the number of cells per subset. The study compared the TCRB repertoires of sorted circulating CD4+ T cell subsets in recently diagnosed type 1 diabetes patients with those in matched healthy donors. Naive and central memory subsets were obtained from all 30 or so donors, but regulatory and stem cell-like memory subsets were isolated from only 8 patients and about eight healthy donors. Overall study outcomes, separate from this receptor: Because small numbers of individuals were included in the HLA sub-analyses, any influence of HLA type on TCRB rearrangement was left unresolved. PCR may preferentially amplify shorter templates, but because patient and control samples were amplified and corrected together, any resulting skew would affect both groups equally. Naive, central memory and regulatory TCRB repertoires appeared to be more alike among patients than among healthy donors. At VDJ recombination sites, patients with type 1 diabetes made fewer insertions and deleted more nucleotides, a pattern implying thymic rearrangement abnormalities. Because cDNA rather than genomic DNA was sequenced, highly expressing activated cells could have been over-represented, although no difference in activation and CD3 levels was found between groups. In all four CD4+ subsets, TCRB CDR3 length was moderately but significantly shorter in type 1 diabetes patients.

CDR1 SGHAT and CDR2 FQDESV are derived from the germline V gene (reference sequence). V is clipped by 4 bases and J by 0 bases, and the sequence between their germline boundaries is 10 bases long. The CDR3 runs 15 residues from the cysteine to the phenylalanine. The DNA shown is the 45-base CDR3, in frame from base 1. This clonotype was sampled from a man aged 25 to 40 with type 1 diabetes. The chain is made from TRBV11-1 and TRBJ1-5, with no confidently assigned D gene. Sequenced input: central memory CD4+ T cells from blood. CDR3 protein: CASSSSLYSNQPQHF. The bases are TGTGCCAGCAGCTCCAGCCTTTATAGCAATCAGCCCCAGCATTTT.